The 30 T cell receptor beta chains in this list originate from one sample, sequenced in a study of T cell responses to AZD1222 COVID-19 vaccine. TCRdb's table, derived via immunoSEQ multiplex PCR, lists solely in-frame clones and lacks some. Among more than 95,000 clones listed, 93% were seen once. The source was peripheral blood, collected on day 0 of AZD1222 vaccination. The receptors originated from an adult in good health.

The chain recombines TRBV28 with TRBJ1-2; TRBD1 matches 9 bases. This CDR3 spans 14 amino acids. With 5 bases clipped from V and 4 bases from J, the junction kept 5 bases outside the gene matches. CDR1 MDHEN and CDR2 SYDVKM come from the germline V gene. CDR3 in amino acids: CASSTTGGLYGYTF. In DNA, the CDR3 is TGTGCCAGCAGTACCACAGGGGGCCTCTATGGCTACACCTTC.

The chain uses TRBV6-5 and TRBJ1-2; D gene uncertain. Germline lookup yields CDR1 MNHEY and CDR2 SVGAGI. The CDR3 loop spans 14 amino acids. The germline V and J ends were trimmed by 8 bases and 5 bases, with 18 bases remaining between them. As DNA, the CDR3 is TGTGCCAGCGGGGTCAAGGCAGGAATGTATGGCTACACCTTC. It yields the protein CASGVKAGMYGYTF.

The V gene is TRBV2, the J gene TRBJ1-2; D is unresolved. This CDR3 region has 13 residues. The germline gives CDR1 SNHLY, CDR2 FYNNEI. Trimming stripped 6 bases from V and 13 bases from J, with 21 bases between. The CDR3 loop reads CASSLEVKRSGTF. The CDR3 DNA follows: TGTGCCAGCAGCTTGGAGGTGAAAAGGAGCGGCACCTTC.

This clone was seen just once. The chain couples TRBV19 to TRBJ2-7, with no clear D. From germline, CDR1 is LNHDA and CDR2 SQIVND (reference sequence). CDR3 length: 11 residues. Trimming removed 4 bases from V and 4 bases from J, with 5 bases in between. CDR3 protein: CASSTGYEQYF. CDR3 coding DNA: TGTGCCAGTAGTACGGGTTACGAGCAGTACTTC.

V is TRBV10-1 and J is TRBJ1-2; TRBD1 matches at 10 bases. Germline lookup yields CDR1 WNHNN and CDR2 SYGVQD (reference sequence). V dropped 6 bases and J dropped 8; count of bases not matched to a gene: 6. This CDR3 is 13 amino acids long. The CDR3 loop reads CASRSGTGEGYTF. The DNA of the CDR3 is TGCGCCAGCAGATCTGGGACAGGGGAAGGCTACACCTTC.

The chain uses TRBV19 and TRBJ2-1; no reliable D call. This CDR3 spans 13 amino acids. Germline CDR1 LNHDA, CDR2 SQIVND (reference sequence). The V and J ends lost 7 bases and 6 bases respectively, with 13 bases between them. The CDR3 bases are TGTGCCAGTACTGATCCAGTAGGCAATGAGCAGTTCTTC. Its translation is CASTDPVGNEQFF.

This chain links TRBV9 with TRBJ2-2; D not certain. The V end was cut by 4 bases, the J end by 6 bases, with 19 bases between. Germline V CDR1 and CDR2: SGDLS, YYNGEE. The CDR3 has 16 amino acids. Here the CDR3 reads CASSPQLEHGAGELFF. CDR3 DNA sequence: TGTGCCAGCAGCCCGCAGCTGGAGCATGGGGCCGGGGAGCTGTTTTTT.

The V call is TRBV5-1, the J call TRBJ1-4; D may be TRBD1 (5 bases). The CDR3 totals 15 residues. The germline V and J ends were trimmed by 0 bases and 0 bases, with 6 bases remaining between them. CDR1 is SGHRS and CDR2 is YFSETQ in the germline V gene. This CDR3 reads CASSLGQSTNEKLFF. CDR3 DNA sequence: TGCGCCAGCAGCTTGGGACAGTCAACTAATGAAAAACTGTTTTTT.

This clone was seen just once. The chain uses TRBV3-1 (or the pseudogene TRBV3-2) and TRBJ1-1; tentatively, D is TRBD1 (6 bases). This CDR3 contains 13 residues. The V and J ends lost 4 bases and 5 bases respectively, with 11 bases between them. In germline, CDR1 is LGHDT, CDR2 YNNKEL (reference sequence). This CDR3 reads CASSPPGETEAFF. CDR3 in DNA: TGTGCCAGCAGCCCACCAGGGGAAACTGAAGCTTTCTTT.

V gene TRBV10-1 combines with J gene TRBJ2-1, with D perhaps TRBD1 (6 bases). There are 16 residues in the CDR3. V was cut by 0 bases and J by 9 bases, with 18 bases left in between. CDR1 WNHNN and CDR2 SYGVQD come from the germline V gene (reference sequence). The DNA for the CDR3 is TGCGCCAGCAGTGAGTCTGGGTTCGGGATAGGGGGTGAGCAGTTCTTC. This sequence encodes CASSESGFGIGGEQFF.

The chain uses TRBV2 and TRBJ1-2; D remains ambiguous. Trimming cost V 5 bases and J 2 bases, with 6 bases left between them. The CDR3 is made up of 12 amino acids. Germline assignment: CDR1 SNHLY and CDR2 FYNNEI. The CDR3 nucleotides read TGTGCCAGCAGTAGGTCGAACTATGGCTACACCTTC. Encoded protein: CASSRSNYGYTF.

The chain uses TRBV4-3 and TRBJ2-5; TRBD2 aligns across 8 bases. Germline trimming cut 1 base from V and 6 bases from J; bases unmatched to any gene: 7. The CDR3 length is 15 residues. Germline CDR1 is LGHNA and CDR2 is YSLEER. The CDR3: CASSQGSGLDKTQYF. In DNA form, the CDR3 reads TGCGCCAGCAGCCAAGGGTCGGGACTAGATAAGACCCAGTACTTC.

This chain links TRBV7-9 with TRBJ2-5; perhaps D is TRBD1 or TRBD2 (5 bases each). Looked up from germline, CDR1 is SEHNR and CDR2 is FQNEAQ (reference sequence). The CDR3 has 18 amino acids. V dropped 2 bases and J dropped 2 bases, with 21 bases sitting between them. The CDR3 loop is CASSLSHSSRAFQETQYF. For the CDR3, the DNA is TGTGCCAGCAGCTTATCCCATTCTAGCAGGGCTTTTCAAGAGACCCAGTACTTC.

V and J are TRBV7-2 and TRBJ2-1, with 10 bases lining up with TRBD1. J was trimmed by 6 bases and V by 6 bases; bases with no gene match: 5. The CDR3 has 14 amino acids. CDR1 SGHTA and CDR2 FQGNSA come from the germline V gene. CDR3 bases: TGTGCCAGCAGGGGGACAGGGGAGGGCAATGAGCAGTTCTTC. Translated, it gives CASRGTGEGNEQFF.

This clone was picked up one time. The chain links TRBV2 to TRBJ2-7, with 8 bases aligning to TRBD2. The germline V gene encodes CDR1 SNHLY and CDR2 FYNNEI. The V segment lost 6 bases and the J segment 2 bases; nucleotides outside the gene matches: 9. The CDR3 is 15 amino acids. CDR3 coding DNA: TGTGCCAGCAGCAAAAGGGGGACTAGAACCTACGAGCAGTACTTC. Translated: CASSKRGTRTYEQYF.

The chain uses TRBV24-1 and TRBJ2-7, with 7 bases aligning to TRBD2. V shed 4 bases, J shed 5 bases, and the junction held 4 bases outside the gene matches. Germline CDR1 is KGHDR and CDR2 is SFDVKD. This CDR3 spans 13 amino acids. The chain's CDR3 is CATSDPGLDEQYF. CDR3 sequence (DNA): TGTGCCACCAGTGACCCTGGACTAGACGAGCAGTACTTC.

In this sample, this clone turned up a few times. The chain is built from TRBV29-1 and TRBJ2-2; D is uncertain. V was shortened by 6 bases and J by 0 bases, with 14 bases between the two germline ends. Germline assignment: CDR1 SQVTM and CDR2 ANQGSEA. This CDR3 is built from 15 residues. The CDR3 here is CSVLVPPANTGELFF. The DNA of the CDR3 is TGCAGCGTCCTAGTTCCACCAGCGAACACCGGGGAGCTGTTTTTT.

The chain employs TRBV28 and TRBJ1-2; D is unresolved. V lost 8 bases and J 1 base, leaving 11 bases between the germline ends. The CDR3 totals 13 residues. Germline V gene data show CDR1 as MDHEN and CDR2 as SYDVKM. CDR3 protein: CASFPRVNYGYTF. In DNA form, the CDR3 reads TGTGCCAGCTTCCCGAGAGTTAACTATGGCTACACCTTC.

V is TRBV5-1 and J is TRBJ2-2; D is perhaps TRBD1 (5 bases). Germline V CDR1 and CDR2: SGHRS, YFSETQ. This CDR3 region has 15 residues. V dropped 1 base and J dropped 1 base, with 8 bases sitting between them. The CDR3 bases are TGCGCCAGCAGCTTGCGTAGGGGGAACACCGGGGAGCTGTTTTTT. It translates to CASSLRRGNTGELFF. The full variable domain, completed using reference TRBV5-1 and TRBJ2-2, is KAGVTQTPRYLIKTRGQQVTLSCSPISGHRSVSWYQQTPGQGLQFLFEYFSETQRNKGNFPGRFSGRQFSNSRSEMNVSTLELGDSALYLCASSLRRGNTGELFFGEGSRLTVL.

The chain employs TRBV7-2 and TRBJ2-1, with 15 bases matching TRBD2. V dropped 5 bases and J dropped 9; count of bases not matched to a gene: 8. The CDR3 length is 16 residues. Germline CDR1 is SGHTA and CDR2 is FQGNSA. The chain's CDR3 is CASSPLGLAGGFEQFF. The DNA of the CDR3 is TGTGCCAGCAGCCCCCTGGGACTAGCGGGAGGATTTGAGCAGTTCTTC.

The sample holds one count of this clone. The chain employs TRBV27 and TRBJ1-2; 7 positions match TRBD1. Losses at the gene ends were 6 bases for V and 4 bases for J; bases not matched to a gene: 11. The CDR3 is 15 residues long. Looked up from germline, CDR1 is MNHEY and CDR2 is SMNVEV (reference sequence). The CDR3 region is CASSPTGQNFYGYTF. CDR3 coding DNA: TGTGCCAGCAGCCCGACGGGACAGAATTTCTATGGCTACACCTTC.

The chain combines TRBV25-1 with TRBJ2-7; D is possibly TRBD2 (6 bases). Per the germline V gene, CDR1 is MGHDK and CDR2 is SYGVNS. With 1 base removed from V and 5 bases from J, the gap between germline ends came to 18 bases. This CDR3 comprises 16 residues. The chain's CDR3 is CASSESLGGANDEQYF. In DNA, the CDR3 is TGTGCCAGCAGTGAATCCCTCGGCGGGGCAAACGACGAGCAGTACTTC.

This clone was counted ten times or more. The chain recombines TRBV7-8 with TRBJ2-1, with 9 nucleotides matching TRBD2. Per the germline V gene, CDR1 is SGHVS and CDR2 is FQNEAQ. The CDR3 is made up of 15 amino acids. The J segment lost 8 bases and the V segment lost 1 base, leaving 6 bases of the junction unmatched. The CDR3 loop reads CASSLEPAGGDEQFF. CDR3 bases: TGTGCCAGCAGCTTAGAGCCAGCGGGAGGAGATGAGCAGTTCTTC.

The gene calls are TRBV9 and TRBJ2-3; D unresolved. Germline V CDR1 and CDR2: SGDLS, YYNGEE. V dropped 0 bases and J dropped 15 bases, with 20 bases sitting between them. The CDR3 extends over 14 amino acids. The CDR3 here is CASSVGGATPPEYF. CDR3 nucleotide sequence: TGTGCCAGCAGCGTAGGCGGCGCCACCCCCCCCGAATATTTT.

V and J are TRBV28 and TRBJ2-5, with 9 bases lining up with TRBD2. With V trimmed by 6 bases and J by 4 bases, 6 bases remained unmatched. The germline V gene encodes CDR1 MDHEN and CDR2 SYDVKM. The length of the CDR3 is 14 residues. This CDR3 reads CASSTVLAGETQYF. The CDR3 DNA reads TGTGCCAGCAGCACCGTACTAGCGGGAGAGACCCAGTACTTC.

V gene TRBV24-1 combines with J gene TRBJ2-1; 10 nucleotides match TRBD2. The CDR3 is 16 residues long. Germline assignment: CDR1 KGHDR and CDR2 SFDVKD. V was clipped by 3 bases and J by 3 bases; unmatched bases: 4. In nucleotides, the CDR3 is TGTGCCACCAGTGATCCGACTAGCGGGTTCTACAATGAGCAGTTCTTC. Amino acid sequence: CATSDPTSGFYNEQFF.

The chain is built from TRBV6-2 or TRBV6-3 and TRBJ2-6, with D hard to call. Trimming took off 3 bases at V and 0 bases at J, with 6 bases between the two ends. This CDR3 is built from 15 residues. The germline V gene encodes CDR1 MNHEY and CDR2 SVGEGT. CDR3: CASSYRFSGANVLTF. As DNA, the CDR3 is TGTGCCAGCAGTTATAGATTCTCTGGGGCCAACGTCCTGACTTTC.

This clone turned up a few times. The rearrangement links TRBV7-2 to TRBJ1-1; D uncertain. This CDR3 is 13 amino acids long. Germline CDR1 SGHTA, CDR2 FQGNSA. The V gene lost 5 bases and the J gene lost 7 bases, with 14 bases spanning the gap. The CDR3 DNA is TGTGCCAGCAGCCAGACGACCAGAAGTGAAGCTTTCTTT. This codes for CASSQTTRSEAFF. Full variable domain (remainder filled in from reference TRBV7-2 and TRBJ1-1): GAGVSQSPSNKVTEKGKDVELRCDPISGHTALYWYRQSLGQGLEFLIYFQGNSAPDKSGLPSDRFSAERTGGSVSTLTIQRTQQEDSAVYLCASSQTTRSEAFFGQGTRLTVV.

This clone was detected once. The gene calls are TRBV13 and TRBJ2-1; 11 nucleotides line up with TRBD2. Per the germline V gene, CDR1 is PRHDT and CDR2 is FYEKMQ (reference sequence). CDR3 length: 20 residues. V lost 4 bases to trimming and J lost 0 bases; unmatched junction nucleotides: 14. The CDR3 region has the DNA TGTGCCAGCAGCTCGACCGGGACTAGCGGCAGCTGGAGCTCCTACAATGAGCAGTTCTTC. Translated, it gives CASSSTGTSGSWSSYNEQFF.

The chain employs TRBV12-3 or TRBV12-4 and TRBJ2-1, with 7 positions matching TRBD2. The CDR3 runs to 13 residues. V shed 6 bases, J shed 4 bases, and the junction held 3 bases outside the gene matches. The CDR3 is CASRSSGYNEQFF. The CDR3 DNA sequence: TGTGCCAGCAGGTCTAGCGGATACAATGAGCAGTTCTTC.